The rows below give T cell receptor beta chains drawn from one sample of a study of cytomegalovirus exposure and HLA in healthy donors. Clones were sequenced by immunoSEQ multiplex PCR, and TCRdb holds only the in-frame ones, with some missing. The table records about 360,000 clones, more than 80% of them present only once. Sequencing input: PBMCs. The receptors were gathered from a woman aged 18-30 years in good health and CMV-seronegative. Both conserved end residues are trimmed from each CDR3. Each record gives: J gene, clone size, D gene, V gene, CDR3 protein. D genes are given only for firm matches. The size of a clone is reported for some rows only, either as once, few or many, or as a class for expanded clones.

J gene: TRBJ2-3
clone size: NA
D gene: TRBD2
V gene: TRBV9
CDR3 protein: ASSNKAGSTDTQY

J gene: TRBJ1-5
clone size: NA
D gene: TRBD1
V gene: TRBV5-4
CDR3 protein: ASSSEGANQPQH

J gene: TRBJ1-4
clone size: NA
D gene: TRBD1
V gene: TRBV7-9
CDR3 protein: ASSWTGGIEKLF

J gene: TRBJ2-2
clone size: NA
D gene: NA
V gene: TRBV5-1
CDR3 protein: ASSPIEGPNTGELF

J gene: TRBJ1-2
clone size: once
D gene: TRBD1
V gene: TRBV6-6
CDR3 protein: ASCETGGYGYT

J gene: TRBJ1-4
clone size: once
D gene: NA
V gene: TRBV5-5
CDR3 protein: ASSLYATIERNEKLF

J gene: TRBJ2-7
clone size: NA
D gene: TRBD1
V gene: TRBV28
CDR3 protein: ASSLQGTGGGEQY

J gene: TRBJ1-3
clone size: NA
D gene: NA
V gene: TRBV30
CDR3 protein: AWSWAGSGNTIY

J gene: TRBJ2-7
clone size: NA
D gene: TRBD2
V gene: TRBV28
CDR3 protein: ASSWGKAGTRPYEQY

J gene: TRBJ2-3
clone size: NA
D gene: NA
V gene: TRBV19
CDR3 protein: ASSIPGTDTQY

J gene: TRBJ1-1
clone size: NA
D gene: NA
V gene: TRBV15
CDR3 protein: ATSRAGTGVTEAF

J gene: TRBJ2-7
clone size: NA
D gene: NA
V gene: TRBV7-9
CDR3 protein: ASSSGPNQEQY

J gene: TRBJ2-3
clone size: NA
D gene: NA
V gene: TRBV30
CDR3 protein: AWSGGYTDTQY

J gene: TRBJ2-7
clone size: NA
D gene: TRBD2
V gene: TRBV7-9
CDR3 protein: ASSLASPRGGAIEQY

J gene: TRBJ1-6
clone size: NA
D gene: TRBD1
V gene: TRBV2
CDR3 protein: ASKDREYSPLH

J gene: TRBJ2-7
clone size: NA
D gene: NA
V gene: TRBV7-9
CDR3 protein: ASSESYEQY

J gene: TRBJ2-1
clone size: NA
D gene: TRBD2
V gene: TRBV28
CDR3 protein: ASRGLAGDWEQF

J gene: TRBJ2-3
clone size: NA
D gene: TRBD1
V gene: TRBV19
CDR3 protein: ASSIDRTGGYTDTQY

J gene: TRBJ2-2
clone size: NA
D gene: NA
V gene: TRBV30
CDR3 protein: AWSVAETGELF

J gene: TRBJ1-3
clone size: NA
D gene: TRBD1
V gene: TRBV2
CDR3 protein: ASSVERQGSGNTIY

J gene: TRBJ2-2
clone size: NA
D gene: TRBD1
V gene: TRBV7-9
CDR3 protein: ASSLWAGGPGELF

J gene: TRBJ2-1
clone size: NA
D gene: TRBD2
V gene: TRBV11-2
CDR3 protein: ASSLAGTSGYNEQF

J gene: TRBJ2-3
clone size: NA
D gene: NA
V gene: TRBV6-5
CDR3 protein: ASTPLALAGGQY

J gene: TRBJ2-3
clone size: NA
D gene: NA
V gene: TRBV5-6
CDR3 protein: ASEKAASTDTQY